What follows are 4 T cell receptor beta chains derived from one specimen sequenced in a study of blood T cell repertoires in COVID-19. The table came from immunoSEQ multiplex PCR; TCRdb's copy has only in-frame clones and leaves some out. The sample consists of under 250,000 clones, 75% to 85% of them appearing once. The sequenced material came from peripheral blood. The receptors were gathered from a human donor in a cohort sampled during active COVID-19.

The chain is built from TRBV20-1 and TRBJ2-3, with a tentative D call TRBD1 (6 bases). Germline values: CDR1 DFQATT, CDR2 SNEGSKA (reference sequence). The V gene lost 4 bases and the J gene lost 2 bases, with 13 bases spanning the gap. The CDR3 length is 14 residues. In DNA form, the CDR3 reads TGCAGTGCTACTGATCAGGGGTACACAGATACGCAGTATTTT. Protein: CSATDQGYTDTQYF.

V and J are TRBV15 and TRBJ2-2, with 7 bases that match TRBD1. The CDR3 covers 15 residues. V was pared by 2 bases and J by 5 bases, with 5 bases of the junction left unmatched. The germline CDR1 and CDR2 sequences are LNHNV and YYDKDF (reference sequence). CDR3 coding DNA: TGTGCCACCAGCAGAAACAGGGGTGGTACCGGGGAGCTGTTTTTT. Its translation: CATSRNRGGTGELFF.

The rearrangement uses TRBV18 and TRBJ1-6; the D gene is possibly TRBD1 (5 bases). V lost 3 bases, J lost 7 bases, and 10 bases lay in between. The CDR3 is 14 residues long. CDR1 KGHSH and CDR2 LQKENI come from the germline V gene. CDR3 region: CASSPRETNSPLHF. The CDR3 nucleotides read TGTGCCAGCTCACCCAGGGAAACGAATTCACCCCTCCACTTT.

The chain carries TRBV2 and TRBJ1-4, with TRBD1 as a possible D gene (5 bases). The CDR3 runs 15 residues. Germline V gene data show CDR1 as SNHLY and CDR2 as FYNNEI. V lost 5 bases and J 11 bases, leaving 21 bases between the germline ends. The CDR3 nucleotides are TGTGCCAGCAGTCCCCGGGAGAGGGGAAGTCGGAAACTGTTTTTT. Protein sequence: CASSPRERGSRKLFF. The whole variable domain, remainder taken from reference TRBV2 and TRBJ1-4, is EPEVTQTPSHQVTQMGQEVILRCVPISNHLYFYWYRQILGQKVEFLVSFYNNEISEKSEIFDDQFSVERPDGSNFTLKIRSTKLEDSAMYFCASSPRERGSRKLFFGSGTQLSVL.